One sample yielded the 5 T cell receptor beta chains listed below, sequenced in a study of shared clonotypes between healthy human individuals. The assay was immunoSEQ multiplex PCR, and TCRdb's table has in-frame clones only and misses some. This repertoire shows under 1,100,000 clones, approximately 72% found once; its top ten account for 1.4%. Sequencing used memory CD4+ T cells sorted from blood. Documented subset: CD45RA-negative fraction. Receptor source: a young man in good health.

About this clone itself: This may be a read error: a much more frequent sequence differs by one nucleotide. The gene calls are TRBV7-3 and TRBJ2-7; TRBD1 aligns across 11 bases. V was clipped by 5 bases and J by 2 bases; unmatched bases: 2. The length of the CDR3 is 14 residues. CDR1 is SGHTA, CDR2 FQGTGA, per germline. The CDR3 here is CASSQGQGAYEQYF. In DNA form, the CDR3 reads TGTGCCAGCAGCCAGGGACAGGGGGCCTACGAGCAGTACTTC.

The J gene is TRBJ2-7, the V gene TRBV27; TRBD2 aligns across 7 bases. V lost 0 bases and J lost 5; bases outside the gene matches: 10. Germline assignment: CDR1 MNHEY and CDR2 SMNVEV (reference sequence). The CDR3 consists of 16 residues. In nucleotides, the CDR3 is TGTGCCAGCAGTTTATCGACGAGACTAGCTCCCCACGAGCAGTACTTC. It translates to CASSLSTRLAPHEQYF.

The gene calls are TRBV11-3 and TRBJ1-1, with TRBD1 matching over 7 bases. Unmatched junction bases numbered 10, after V lost 5 bases and J lost 1 base. Germline V gives CDR1 SGHNT, CDR2 YENEEA. The CDR3 covers 16 residues. The CDR3 protein is CASSRGGTVGNTEAFF. CDR3 nucleotide sequence: TGTGCCAGCAGCCGAGGGGGCACGGTTGGGAACACTGAAGCTTTCTTT.

The chain combines TRBV4-1 with TRBJ1-6; D not resolved. The V and J ends lost 4 bases and 3 bases respectively, with 7 bases between them. This CDR3 has 14 amino acids. Looked up from germline, CDR1 is MGHRA and CDR2 is YSYEKL. The CDR3 sequence is CASSPGNYNSPLHF. CDR3 coding DNA: TGCGCCAGCAGCCCCGGGAACTATAATTCACCCCTCCACTTT.

This clone has a count of ten or more. Distinct nucleotide sequences in the sample also encode this CDR3. The chain employs TRBV18 and TRBJ1-1; D is ambiguous. CDR1 is KGHSH, CDR2 LQKENI, per germline. V shed 3 bases and J shed 0 bases, with 5 bases lying between them. There are 13 residues in the CDR3. CDR3 sequence reads: CASSPGMNTEAFF. The DNA of the CDR3 is TGTGCCAGCTCACCTGGCATGAACACTGAAGCTTTCTTT.